This passage covers 4 T cell receptor beta chains from one sample sequenced in a study of T cells in Graves' hyperthyroidism and ophthalmopathy. Amplification of TCR beta CDR3 regions used RNA as the template. The TCR CDR3 was amplified in a first-round RT-PCR using the HTBI primer set. A single record per CDR3 protein comes from TCRdb applying MiXCR to the multiplex PCR reads. The sample includes about 600,000 distinct CDR3 sequences, roughly 16% of them seen just once. Sequenced: blood. The receptors were gathered from a woman aged 40 to 49 with Graves' ophthalmopathy.

In its sample, this clonotype was seen many times. V and J are TRBV6-2 or TRBV6-3 and TRBJ2-1; 12 bases map to TRBD2. This CDR3 comprises 16 residues. From germline, CDR1 is MNHEY and CDR2 SVGEGT. V shed 8 bases and J 3 bases; nucleotides not matched to a gene: 8. CDR3 sequence: CASSRLAGADYNEQFF. CDR3 DNA: TGTGCCAGCTCCCGACTAGCGGGAGCCGACTACAATGAGCAGTTCTTC.

This clonotype came up many times. The chain links TRBV20-1 to TRBJ2-7; 9 bases are shared with TRBD2. Germline V gene sequence: CDR1 DFQATT, CDR2 SNEGSKA (reference sequence). This CDR3 contains 17 residues. V dropped 5 bases and J dropped 3; count of bases not matched to a gene: 17. This chain's CDR3 is CSAQPPGLAVPNYEQYF. The CDR3 nucleotides read TGCAGTGCTCAACCTCCGGGACTAGCTGTTCCGAACTACGAGCAGTACTTC.

This clonotype has ten or more counts. The chain combines TRBV18 with TRBJ2-1; 10 bases align to TRBD2. The CDR3 loop spans 16 amino acids. The germline V gene encodes CDR1 KGHSH and CDR2 LQKENI. V gave up 1 base and J gave up 3 bases; unmatched junction bases: 3. CDR3 sequence reads: CASSPRSGRVYNEQFF. The CDR3 region has the DNA TGTGCCAGCTCACCACGGAGCGGGAGGGTCTACAATGAGCAGTTCTTC.

The CDR3 spells CASSGTSGRALREQFF. The CDR3 DNA reads TGTGCCAGCAGTGGGACTAGCGGGAGGGCCCTCAGGGAGCAGTTCTTC. V is TRBV12-3 or TRBV12-4 and J is TRBJ2-1; 16 bases line up with TRBD2. The CDR3 loop spans 16 amino acids. V was pared by 5 bases and J by 10 bases, with 8 bases of the junction left unmatched.